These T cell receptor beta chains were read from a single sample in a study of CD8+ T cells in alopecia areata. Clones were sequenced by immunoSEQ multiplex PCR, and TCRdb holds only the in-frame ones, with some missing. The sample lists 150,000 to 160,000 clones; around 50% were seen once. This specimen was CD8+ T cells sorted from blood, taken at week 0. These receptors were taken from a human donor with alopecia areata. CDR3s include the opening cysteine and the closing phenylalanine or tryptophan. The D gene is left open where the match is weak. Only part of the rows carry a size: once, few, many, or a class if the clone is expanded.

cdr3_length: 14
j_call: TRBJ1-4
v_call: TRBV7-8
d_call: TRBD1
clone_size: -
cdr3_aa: CASSTGTANEKLFF
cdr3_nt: TGTGCCAGCAGCACCGGGACAGCTAATGAAAAACTGTTTTTT

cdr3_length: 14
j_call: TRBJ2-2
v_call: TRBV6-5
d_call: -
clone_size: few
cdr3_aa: CASSYWSGTGELFF
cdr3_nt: TGTGCCAGCAGTTACTGGTCAGGGACCGGGGAGCTGTTTTTT

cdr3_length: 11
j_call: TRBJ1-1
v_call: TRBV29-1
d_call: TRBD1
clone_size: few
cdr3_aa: CSVYRGTEAFF
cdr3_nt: TGCAGCGTTTACAGGGGCACTGAAGCTTTCTTT

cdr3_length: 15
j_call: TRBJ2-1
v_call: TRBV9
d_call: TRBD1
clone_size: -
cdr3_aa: CASSVTGAIHNEQFF
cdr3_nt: TGTGCCAGCAGCGTAACAGGGGCGATCCACAATGAGCAGTTCTTC

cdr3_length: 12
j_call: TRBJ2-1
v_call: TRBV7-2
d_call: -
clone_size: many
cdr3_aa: CASSLPGLEQFF
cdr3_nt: TGTGCCAGCAGCCTCCCCGGACTAGAGCAGTTCTTC

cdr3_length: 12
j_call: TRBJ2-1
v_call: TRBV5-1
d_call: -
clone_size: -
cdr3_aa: CASSLRGAEQFF
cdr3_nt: TGCGCCAGCAGCTTACGAGGCGCTGAGCAGTTCTTC

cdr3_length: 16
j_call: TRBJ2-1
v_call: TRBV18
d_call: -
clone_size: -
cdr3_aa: CASSPRTVSGVNEQFF
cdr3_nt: TGTGCCAGCTCACCACGAACAGTTTCTGGTGTGAATGAGCAGTTCTTC

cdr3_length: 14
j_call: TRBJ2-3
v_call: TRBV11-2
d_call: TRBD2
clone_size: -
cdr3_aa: CASEAGGPTDTQYF
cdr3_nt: TGTGCCAGCGAAGCGGGGGGGCCCACAGATACGCAGTATTTT

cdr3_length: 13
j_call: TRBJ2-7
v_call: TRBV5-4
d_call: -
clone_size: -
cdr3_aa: CASSPRSSYEQYF
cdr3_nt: TGTGCCAGCAGTCCCCGCTCCTCCTACGAGCAGTACTTC

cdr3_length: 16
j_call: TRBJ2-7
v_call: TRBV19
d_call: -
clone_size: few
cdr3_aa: CASSISLRAASYEQYF
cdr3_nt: TGTGCCAGTAGTATAAGTCTTCGGGCAGCCTCCTACGAGCAGTACTTC

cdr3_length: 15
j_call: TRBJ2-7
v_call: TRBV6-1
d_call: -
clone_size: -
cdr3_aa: CASSPLGVLTYEQYF
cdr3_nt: TGTGCCAGCAGCCCCTTGGGGGTTTTAACCTACGAGCAGTACTTC

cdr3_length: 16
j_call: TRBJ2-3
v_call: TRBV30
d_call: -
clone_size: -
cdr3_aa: CAWNEPGRRGTDTQYF
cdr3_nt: TGTGCCTGGAACGAACCGGGCCGCCGGGGCACAGATACGCAGTATTTT

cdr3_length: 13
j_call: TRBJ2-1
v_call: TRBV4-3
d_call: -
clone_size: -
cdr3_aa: CASSQFSYNEQFF
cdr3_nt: TGCGCCAGCAGCCAATTCAGTTACAATGAGCAGTTCTTC

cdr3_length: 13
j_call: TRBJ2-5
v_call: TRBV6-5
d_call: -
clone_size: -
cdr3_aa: CASSYSVKETQYF
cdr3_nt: TGTGCCAGCAGTTACTCAGTTAAAGAGACCCAGTACTTC

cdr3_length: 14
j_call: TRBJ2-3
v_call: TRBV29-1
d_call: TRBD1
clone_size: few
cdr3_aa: CSVEEGQGADTQYF
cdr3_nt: TGCAGCGTTGAAGAAGGACAGGGGGCAGATACGCAGTATTTT

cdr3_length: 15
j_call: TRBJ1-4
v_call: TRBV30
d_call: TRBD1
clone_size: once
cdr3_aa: CAWSAGRTGEEKLFF
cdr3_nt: TGTGCCTGGAGTGCCGGTAGGACAGGGGAGGAAAAACTGTTTTTT

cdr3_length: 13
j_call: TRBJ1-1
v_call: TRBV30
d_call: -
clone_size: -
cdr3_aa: CAWRAGPHTEAFF
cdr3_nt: TGTGCCTGGAGGGCTGGGCCCCACACTGAAGCTTTCTTT

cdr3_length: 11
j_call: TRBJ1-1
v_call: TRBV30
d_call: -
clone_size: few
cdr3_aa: CAWSLGGPAFF
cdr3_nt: TGTGCCTGGAGTCTCGGGGGGCCGGCTTTCTTT

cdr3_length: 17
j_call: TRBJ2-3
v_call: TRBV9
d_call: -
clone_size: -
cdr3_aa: CASSPTGWGGVTDTQYF
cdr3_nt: TGTGCCAGCAGCCCCACAGGTTGGGGCGGGGTGACAGATACGCAGTATTTT

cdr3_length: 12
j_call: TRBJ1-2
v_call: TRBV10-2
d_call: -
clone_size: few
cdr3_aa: CASRGRNYGYTF
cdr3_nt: TGTGCCAGCAGGGGCAGAAACTATGGCTACACCTTC

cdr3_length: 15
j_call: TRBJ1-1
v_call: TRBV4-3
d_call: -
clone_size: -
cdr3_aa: CASSQDIISGTEAFF
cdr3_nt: TGCGCCAGCAGCCAAGATATTATCTCGGGCACTGAAGCTTTCTTT

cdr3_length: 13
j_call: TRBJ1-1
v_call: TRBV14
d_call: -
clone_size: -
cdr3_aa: CASSQVAITEAFF
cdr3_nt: TGTGCCAGCAGCCAAGTGGCGATCACTGAAGCTTTCTTT

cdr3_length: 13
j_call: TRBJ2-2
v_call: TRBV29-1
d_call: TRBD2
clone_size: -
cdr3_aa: CSVKFGGIGELFF
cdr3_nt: TGCAGCGTTAAGTTCGGGGGGATCGGGGAGCTGTTTTTT

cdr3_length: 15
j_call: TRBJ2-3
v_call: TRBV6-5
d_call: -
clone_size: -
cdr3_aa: CASSYSLPGTDTQYF
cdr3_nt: TGTGCCAGCAGTTACTCGTTACCGGGGACAGATACGCAGTATTTT

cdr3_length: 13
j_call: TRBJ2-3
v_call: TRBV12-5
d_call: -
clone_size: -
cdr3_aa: CATCPSGTDTQYF
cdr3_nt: TGTGCTACCTGTCCTAGCGGCACAGATACGCAGTATTTT

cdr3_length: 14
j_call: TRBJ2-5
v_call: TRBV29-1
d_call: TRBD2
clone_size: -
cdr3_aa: CSVEPAGIQETQYF
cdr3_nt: TGCAGCGTTGAACCAGCGGGGATCCAAGAGACCCAGTACTTC

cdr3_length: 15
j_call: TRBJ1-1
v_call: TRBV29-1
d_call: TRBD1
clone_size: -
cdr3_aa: CSVESTGGVDTEAFF
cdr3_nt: TGCAGCGTTGAGTCCACAGGGGGCGTTGACACTGAAGCTTTCTTT

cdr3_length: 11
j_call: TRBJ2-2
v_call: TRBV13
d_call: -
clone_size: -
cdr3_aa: CARGEGGELFF
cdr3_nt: TGTGCCAGGGGAGAGGGCGGGGAGCTGTTTTTT

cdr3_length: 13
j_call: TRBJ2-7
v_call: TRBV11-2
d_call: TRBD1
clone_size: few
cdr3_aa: CASSSNRGEEQYF
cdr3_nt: TGTGCCAGCAGCTCCAACAGGGGAGAGGAGCAGTACTTC

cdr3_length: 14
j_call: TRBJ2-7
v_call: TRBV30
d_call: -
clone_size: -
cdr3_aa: CAWSLYRAVNEQYF
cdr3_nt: TGTGCCTGGAGTCTCTACAGGGCGGTCAACGAGCAGTACTTC

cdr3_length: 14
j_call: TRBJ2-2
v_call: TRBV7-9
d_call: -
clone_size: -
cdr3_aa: CASSFLDTERELFF
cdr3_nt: TGTGCCAGCAGCTTCCTCGACACGGAGCGGGAGCTGTTTTTT

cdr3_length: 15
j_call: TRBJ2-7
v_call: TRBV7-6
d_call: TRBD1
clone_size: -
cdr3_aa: CASSPAGQGSNEQYF
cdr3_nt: TGTGCCAGCAGCCCCGCGGGACAGGGTAGTAACGAGCAGTACTTC

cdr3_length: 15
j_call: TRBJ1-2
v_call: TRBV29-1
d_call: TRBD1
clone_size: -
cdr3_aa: CLLTGQGRANYGYTF
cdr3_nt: TGCCTCTTGACGGGACAGGGACGGGCTAACTATGGCTACACCTTC

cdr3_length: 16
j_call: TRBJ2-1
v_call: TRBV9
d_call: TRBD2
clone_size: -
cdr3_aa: CASSPGTSAAYNEQFF
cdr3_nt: TGTGCCAGCAGCCCCGGGACTAGCGCAGCTTACAATGAGCAGTTCTTC

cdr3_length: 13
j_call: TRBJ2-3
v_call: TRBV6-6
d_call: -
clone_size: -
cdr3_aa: CASSYLSTDTQYF
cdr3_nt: TGTGCCAGCAGTTATTTGAGTACAGATACGCAGTATTTT

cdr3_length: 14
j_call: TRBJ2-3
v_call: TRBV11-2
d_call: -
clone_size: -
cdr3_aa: CASSHDDALLLQYF
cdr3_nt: TGTGCCAGCAGCCATGACGACGCCCTGTTATTGCAGTATTTT

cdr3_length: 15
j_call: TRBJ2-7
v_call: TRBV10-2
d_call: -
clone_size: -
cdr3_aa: CASSGAGGRSYEQYF
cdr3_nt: TGCGCCAGCAGTGGCGCAGGAGGTCGTTCATACGAGCAGTACTTC

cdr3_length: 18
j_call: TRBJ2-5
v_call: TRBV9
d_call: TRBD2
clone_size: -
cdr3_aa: CASSVGDTGTSGVETQYF
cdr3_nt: TGTGCCAGCAGCGTAGGGGACACCGGGACTAGCGGGGTCGAGACCCAGTACTTC

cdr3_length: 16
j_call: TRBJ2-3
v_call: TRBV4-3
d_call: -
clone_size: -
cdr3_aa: CASSQDVRGFTDTQYF
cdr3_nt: TGCGCCAGCAGCCAAGATGTTCGCGGGTTCACAGATACGCAGTATTTT

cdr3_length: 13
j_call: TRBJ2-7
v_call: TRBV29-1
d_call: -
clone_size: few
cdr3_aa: CSVEGGQGYEQYF
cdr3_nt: TGCAGCGTTGAAGGAGGCCAGGGCTACGAGCAGTACTTC

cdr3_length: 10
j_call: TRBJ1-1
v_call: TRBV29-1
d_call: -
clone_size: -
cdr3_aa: CSVRQNEAFF
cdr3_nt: TGCAGCGTTCGGCAGAATGAAGCTTTCTTT

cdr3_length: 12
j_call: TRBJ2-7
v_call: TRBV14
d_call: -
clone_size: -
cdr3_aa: CASRGDSYEQYF
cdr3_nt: TGTGCCAGCAGAGGCGACAGTTACGAGCAGTACTTC

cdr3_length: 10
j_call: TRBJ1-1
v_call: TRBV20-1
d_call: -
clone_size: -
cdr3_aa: CSARMGEAFF
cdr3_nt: TGCAGTGCTAGAATGGGGGAGGCTTTCTTT

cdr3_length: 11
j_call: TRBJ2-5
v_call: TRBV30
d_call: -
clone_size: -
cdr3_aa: CGGQTKETQYF
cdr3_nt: TGTGGCGGGCAGACCAAAGAGACCCAGTACTTC

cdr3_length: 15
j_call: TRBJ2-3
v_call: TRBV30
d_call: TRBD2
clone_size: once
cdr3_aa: CAWSEGSGGGDTQYF
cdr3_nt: TGTGCCTGGAGTGAAGGTAGCGGGGGCGGAGATACGCAGTATTTT